The text below deals with one TCR beta chain. The repertoire was sequenced with immunoSEQ multiplex PCR; TCRdb's copy has only in-frame clones and lacks some. The sample has under 90,000 clones; around 83% are singletons. The CDR3 covers 17 residues. Germline V gives CDR1 SGHTS, CDR2 YDEGEE. Trimming cost V 2 bases and J 8 bases; bases outside gene matches: 13. The data originate from a study of blood T cell repertoires in COVID-19. In the study overall: COVID-19 samples from acute and convalescent phases originated in the United States, Italy and Spain. From T cells, B-cell-depleted T cells, or PBMCs came the material, which was cDNA or gDNA.

The rearrangement uses TRBV5-8 and TRBJ1-6; 7 bases match TRBD1. This clonotype was sampled from a man older than 75 with acute or convalescent COVID-19. Sequencing was carried out using peripheral blood. The CDR3: CASSLAMGTGEDSPLHF. The CDR3 DNA follows: TGTGCCAGCAGCTTAGCGATGGGAACAGGGGAAGATTCACCCCTCCACTTT. Filled out from reference TRBV5-8 and TRBJ1-6, the complete variable domain reads EAGVTQSPTHLIKTRGQQATLRCSPISGHTSVYWYQQALGLGLQFLLWYDEGEERNRGNFPPRFSGRQFPNYSSELNVNALELEDSALYLCASSLAMGTGEDSPLHFGNGTRLTVT.